A single sample gave rise to the 26 T cell receptor beta chains below, sequenced in a study of shared clonotypes between healthy human individuals. Assay: immunoSEQ multiplex PCR; the TCRdb copy retains only in-frame clones and omits some. There are under 2,500,000 clones in the sample; approximately 96% occur only once, and roughly 0.13% lies in the top ten. Sequencing was done on a sample of naive CD4+ T cells sorted from blood. Stated subset: CD45RA+ positively selected. The receptors were sampled from a man younger than 35 in good health.

In regard to this clone: Other nucleotide sequences from this sample produce the same CDR3. V gene TRBV6-1 combines with J gene TRBJ2-3; D unresolved. The CDR3 totals 13 residues. From germline, CDR1 is MNHNS and CDR2 SASEGT. V shed 4 bases and J shed 0 bases, with 5 bases lying between them. The CDR3 here is CASSVDSTDTQYF. Here the CDR3 DNA reads TGTGCCAGCAGTGTAGACAGCACAGATACGCAGTATTTT.

The genes are TRBV10-3 and TRBJ2-6; perhaps TRBD1 as D (6 bases). Germline V CDR1 and CDR2: ENHRY, SYGVKD. This CDR3 contains 16 residues. Trimming shortened V by 3 bases and J by 0 bases, and 9 bases separated the two germline ends. CDR3 residues: CAISDQGFSGANVLTF. The DNA for the CDR3 is TGTGCCATCAGTGACCAGGGGTTCTCTGGGGCCAACGTCCTGACTTTC.

The chain recombines TRBV11-3 with TRBJ2-7, with D perhaps matching TRBD1 or TRBD2 (5 bases each). The germline V gene encodes CDR1 SGHNT and CDR2 YENEEA. The V and J ends lost 5 bases and 1 base respectively, with 15 bases between them. This CDR3 contains 15 residues. The CDR3 region is CASSVGGHRSYEQYF. CDR3 DNA sequence: TGTGCCAGCAGCGTCGGAGGACACAGATCCTACGAGCAGTACTTC. Using reference TRBV11-3 and TRBJ2-7 for the parts outside the CDR3, the full variable domain is EAGVVQSPRYKIIEKKQPVAFWCNPISGHNTLYWYLQNLGQGPELLIRYENEEAVDDSQLPKDRFSAERLKGVDSTLKIQPAELGDSAVYLCASSVGGHRSYEQYFGPGTRLTVT.

V is TRBV6-5 and J is TRBJ2-3, with 12 nucleotides matching TRBD2. Unmatched junction bases numbered 2, after V lost 6 bases and J lost 4 bases. The length of the CDR3 is 14 residues. Germline V gives CDR1 MNHEY, CDR2 SVGAGI. CDR3 region: CASRGLAGSDTQYF. The CDR3 nucleotides are TGTGCCAGCAGAGGACTAGCGGGGTCAGATACGCAGTATTTT.

V is TRBV30 and J is TRBJ2-3, with 7 bases that match TRBD1. The CDR3 contains 13 residues. Germline CDR1 and CDR2: GTSNPN and SVGIG (reference sequence). Trimming cost V 7 bases and J 6 bases; bases outside gene matches: 10. The CDR3 is CASRQGRGDTQYF. Written as DNA, the CDR3 is TGTGCCTCACGACAGGGAAGGGGCGATACGCAGTATTTT.

In regard to this clone: The identical CDR3 is also encoded by other nucleotide sequences in the sample. The CDR3 protein is CASSLGGDNQPQHF. In nucleotides, the CDR3 is TGTGCCAGCAGCCTGGGGGGGGACAATCAGCCCCAGCATTTT. The genes are TRBV5-4 and TRBJ1-5; tentative D call: TRBD1 (5 bases). The V end was cut by 4 bases, the J end by 3 bases, with 11 bases between. This CDR3 contains 14 residues. In germline, CDR1 is SGHNT, CDR2 YYREEE (reference sequence).

V gene TRBV2 combines with J gene TRBJ1-4; D gene uncertain. Germline V gene data show CDR1 as SNHLY and CDR2 as FYNNEI. The CDR3 is 15 residues long. V lost 5 bases and J 3 bases, leaving 13 bases between the germline ends. The CDR3 DNA reads TGTGCCAGCAGTCTTTCCCCGGTCCCTAATGAAAAACTGTTTTTT. This sequence encodes CASSLSPVPNEKLFF.

This sequence joins TRBV7-8 and TRBJ1-5, with D maybe TRBD1 (6 bases). The V gene's germline CDR1 is SGHVS and CDR2 FQNEAQ. V was cut by 8 bases and J by 3 bases, with 11 bases left in between. CDR3 length: 13 amino acids. The CDR3 nucleotides read TGTGCCAGCGGGGGGCGACTCAATCAGCCCCAGCATTTT. It yields the protein CASGGRLNQPQHF.

The V call is TRBV4-3, the J call TRBJ1-2; D unclear. V was clipped by 2 bases and J by 4 bases, with 20 bases between them. Germline V gene lookup returns CDR1 LGHNA and CDR2 YSLEER. CDR3 length: 17 residues. The CDR3 DNA reads as TGCGCCAGCAGCCAATCCCCACTGGCCGTACAGTCCTATGGCTACACCTTC. It specifies CASSQSPLAVQSYGYTF.

This clone was found once. V is TRBV30 and J is TRBJ2-1; tentative D call: TRBD1 (5 bases). Between the trimmed V and J ends, which lost 1 base and 10 bases, there was a span of 14 bases. CDR1 and CDR2 (germline): GTSNPN, SVGIG (reference sequence). This CDR3 comprises 13 residues. CDR3 amino acids: CAWSGVRAGEQFF. The CDR3 nucleotides read TGTGCCTGGAGTGGGGTCAGGGCTGGGGAGCAGTTCTTC. Using reference TRBV30 and TRBJ2-1 for the parts outside the CDR3, the full variable domain is SQTIHQWPATLVQPVGSPLSLECTVEGTSNPNLYWYRQAAGRGLQLLFYSVGIGQISSEVPQNLSASRPQDRQFILSSKKLLLSDSGFYLCAWSGVRAGEQFFGPGTRLTVL.

The rearrangement joins TRBV2 to TRBJ1-1, with D perhaps TRBD1 (5 bases). Trimming left V 2 bases short and J 4 bases short, with 14 bases between. This CDR3 has 15 amino acids. Germline V gives CDR1 SNHLY, CDR2 FYNNEI. The CDR3 sequence: CASSELGGKGTEAFF. DNA for the CDR3: TGTGCCAGCAGTGAACTCGGGGGGAAGGGCACTGAAGCTTTCTTT.

J is TRBJ2-2 and V is TRBV5-1; D call uncertain. The V gene's germline CDR1 is SGHRS and CDR2 YFSETQ. Trimming shortened V by 6 bases and J by 0 bases, and 9 bases separated the two germline ends. This CDR3 region has 14 residues. This chain's CDR3 is CASNLGSNTGELFF. DNA of the CDR3: TGCGCCAGCAATTTGGGCTCGAACACCGGGGAGCTGTTTTTT.

The chain couples TRBV6-6 to TRBJ1-2, with unresolved D. The CDR3 contains 11 residues. Germline CDR1 reads MNHNY; CDR2 reads SVGAGI (reference sequence). V was trimmed by 4 bases and J by 5 bases, leaving 5 bases between them. The CDR3 DNA is TGTGCCAGCAGTTTCTTATATGGCTACACCTTC. It encodes CASSFLYGYTF.

The chain links TRBV4-1 to TRBJ1-2; 7 bases fit TRBD1. The CDR3 contains 17 residues. Germline-derived CDR1 and CDR2 are MGHRA and YSYEKL. Germline trimming cut 0 bases from V and 4 bases from J; bases unmatched to any gene: 11. The CDR3 coding sequence is TGCGCCAGCAGCCAAGATCGAGAGACAGGGTATGGCTATGGCTACACCTTC. Translating it yields CASSQDRETGYGYGYTF.

The V call is TRBV6-1, the J call TRBJ2-5, with 8 bases that match TRBD1. The CDR3 length is 15 residues. With V trimmed by 5 bases and J by 2 bases, 7 bases remained unmatched. Germline V gives CDR1 MNHNS, CDR2 SASEGT. The CDR3 here is CASSPRQGAQETQYF. The DNA of the CDR3 is TGTGCCAGCAGTCCCCGCCAGGGGGCACAAGAGACCCAGTACTTC.

This sequence joins TRBV30 and TRBJ1-2; possibly TRBD1 for D (6 bases). The length of the CDR3 is 12 residues. Trimming removed 2 bases from V and 8 bases from J, with 12 bases in between. Germline assignment: CDR1 GTSNPN and CDR2 SVGIG (reference sequence). The CDR3 DNA sequence: TGTGCCTGGAGTCTACAGGGCAAAGGCTACACCTTC. Translating gives CAWSLQGKGYTF.

The rearrangement joins TRBV4-1 to TRBJ2-1, with D perhaps TRBD1 (6 bases). The germline CDR1 and CDR2 sequences are MGHRA and YSYEKL. The CDR3 runs 16 residues. Trimming removed 1 base at V and 5 bases at J, with 15 bases between. The CDR3 sequence is CASSQGQAPRNNEQFF. DNA for the CDR3: TGCGCCAGCAGCCAAGGACAGGCACCACGCAACAATGAGCAGTTCTTC.

The chain uses TRBV7-2 and TRBJ1-2; D is unclear. Trimming removed 2 bases from V and 2 bases from J, with 15 bases in between. Per germline, CDR1 SGHTA and CDR2 FQGNSA. The CDR3 totals 16 residues. The CDR3 sequence: CASSLTFPPTNYGYTF. The DNA for the CDR3 is TGTGCCAGCAGCTTAACTTTCCCACCGACCAACTATGGCTACACCTTC.

V and J are TRBV14 and TRBJ1-3; no reliable D call. Trimming shortened V by 4 bases and J by 2 bases, and 12 bases separated the two germline ends. The CDR3 sequence is 15 residues long. Germline V gene lookup returns CDR1 SGHDN and CDR2 FVKESK. This CDR3 reads CASSLLRPTGNTIYF. CDR3 nucleotides: TGTGCCAGCAGCCTTCTCCGGCCCACTGGAAACACCATATATTTT.

The J gene is TRBJ1-2, the V gene TRBV7-2; D is possibly TRBD1 (5 bases). V lost 3 bases and J lost 8, with 13 bases in between. The CDR3 has 13 amino acids. The germline V gene encodes CDR1 SGHTA and CDR2 FQGNSA. The CDR3 coding sequence is TGTGCCAGCAGCTTTGGGACTCTATACGGCTACACCTTC. It codes for CASSFGTLYGYTF.

The chain combines TRBV5-1 with TRBJ2-1; possibly TRBD2 for D (5 bases). CDR1 is SGHRS and CDR2 is YFSETQ in the germline V gene. The CDR3 loop spans 15 amino acids. The V and J ends lost 1 base and 6 bases respectively, with 14 bases between them. In DNA, the CDR3 is TGCGCCAGCAGCTTGAGCTTCGAGGGATCCAATGAGCAGTTCTTC. This sequence encodes CASSLSFEGSNEQFF.

The chain couples TRBV30 to TRBJ2-3; the match to TRBD2 covers 8 bases. After removal of 0 bases from V and 5 bases from J, the junction contained 7 bases not matched to a gene. This CDR3 has 15 residues. Looked up from germline, CDR1 is GTSNPN and CDR2 is SVGIG (reference sequence). In DNA form, the CDR3 reads TGTGCCTGGAGTGTAGCGGGAGTGGTAAGAGATACGCAGTATTTT. Protein product: CAWSVAGVVRDTQYF.

The chain couples TRBV30 to TRBJ2-3, with TRBD1 matching 9 bases. The V segment lost 5 bases and the J segment 3 bases; nucleotides outside the gene matches: 6. This CDR3 region has 14 residues. Germline V gene lookup returns CDR1 GTSNPN and CDR2 SVGIG (reference sequence). In DNA, the CDR3 is TGTGCCTGGGCCGGGACAGGGAAAACAGATACGCAGTATTTT. Translation gives CAWAGTGKTDTQYF.

V is TRBV11-3 and J is TRBJ2-1; maybe TRBD1 (6 bases). The CDR3 loop spans 14 amino acids. Deletions cut 2 bases from V and 6 bases from J, with 11 bases between. Germline-derived CDR1 and CDR2 are SGHNT and YENEEA. CDR3 loop: CASSLSEQGNEQFF. In DNA, the CDR3 is TGTGCCAGCAGCTTATCTGAACAGGGCAATGAGCAGTTCTTC.

V and J are TRBV19 and TRBJ1-3; no reliable D call. CDR1 and CDR2 from the germline V gene are LNHDA and SQIVND (reference sequence). V lost 6 bases, J lost 0 bases, and 3 bases lay in between. The CDR3 sequence is 12 residues long. CDR3 residues: CASRSSGNTIYF. The DNA for the CDR3 is TGTGCCAGTAGGTCCTCTGGAAACACCATATATTTT.

The CDR3 reads CASSLSRGGWENIQYF. The CDR3 DNA reads as TGTGCCAGCAGTTTATCACGAGGGGGGTGGGAAAACATTCAGTACTTC. The genes are TRBV27 and TRBJ2-4; D is tentatively TRBD1 or TRBD2 (6 bases each). Trimming shortened V by 0 bases and J by 5 bases, and 14 bases separated the two germline ends. From germline, CDR1 is MNHEY and CDR2 SMNVEV (reference sequence). The CDR3 length is 16 residues.